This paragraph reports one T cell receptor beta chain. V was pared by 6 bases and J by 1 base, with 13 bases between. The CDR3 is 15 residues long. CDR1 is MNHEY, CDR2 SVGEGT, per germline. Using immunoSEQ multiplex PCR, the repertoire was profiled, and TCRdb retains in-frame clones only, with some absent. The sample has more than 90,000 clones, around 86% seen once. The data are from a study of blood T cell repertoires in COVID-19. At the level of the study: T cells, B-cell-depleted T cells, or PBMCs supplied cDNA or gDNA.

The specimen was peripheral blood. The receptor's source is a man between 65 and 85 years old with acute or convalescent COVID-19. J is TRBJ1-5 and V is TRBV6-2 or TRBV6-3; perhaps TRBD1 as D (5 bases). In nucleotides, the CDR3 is TGTGCCAGCAGCCCGGCGGGGGGAAGCAATCAGCCCCAGCATTTT. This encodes CASSPAGGSNQPQHF.